The rows below give T cell receptor beta chains drawn from one sample of a study of blood T cells in healthy people across ages. TCRdb re-called the 5' RACE reads with MiXCR, one entry per CDR3 protein. The sample contains more than 650,000 distinct CDR3 sequences, approximately 22% of which appear only once. Sequencing was done on a sample of blood. These receptors were collected from a man aged 70 or older in good health. CDR3s include the opening cysteine and the closing phenylalanine or tryptophan. A D gene is named only where the DNA matches it firmly. Expanded clones are given a class, and other clones once, few, many or no size at all.

j_call d_call v_call clone_size cdr3_nt cdr3_aa
TRBJ2-1 TRBD2 TRBV20-1 few TGCAGTGCTAACCAACCGGGACTAGCGATAAATGAGCAGTTCTTC CSANQPGLAINEQFF
TRBJ2-1 - TRBV28 - TGTGCCAGCAGTTTACGTCCCATGTTGCAGTTCTTC CASSLRPMLQFF
TRBJ1-1 - TRBV29-1 many TGCAGCGCCACCTTACTTACTGGGAACACTGAAGCTTTCTTT CSATLLTGNTEAFF
TRBJ2-3 - TRBV7-8 - TGTGCCACCGGGGAAGGGGCAGATACGCAGTATTTT CATGEGADTQYF
TRBJ2-1 - TRBV6-1 few TGTGCCAGCAGGCTAGCGTCAAGCTCCTACAATGAGCAGTTCTTC CASRLASSSYNEQFF
TRBJ1-1 - TRBV3-1 - TGTGCCAGCAGCCACCCCCGAGTAGGGCGCGCTGAAGCTTTCTTT CASSHPRVGRAEAFF
TRBJ1-1 - TRBV20-1 few TGCAGTGCTAGTCCAGATTGGGGGGCTATGAACACTGAAGCTTTCTTT CSASPDWGAMNTEAFF
TRBJ2-6 - TRBV19 - TGTGCCAGCAATCAGGGGTACTCGGGGGCCAACGTCCCGACTTTC CASNQGYSGANVPTF
TRBJ1-1 - TRBV29-1 few TGCAGCGTTGAAAATGGGCTGAACACTGAAGCTTTCTTT CSVENGLNTEAFF
TRBJ2-3 - TRBV12-3/TRBV12-4 - TGTGCCAGCAGTTTTGGGATAGCAGATACGCAGTATTTT CASSFGIADTQYF
TRBJ1-1 - TRBV4-1 - TGCGCCAGCAGCCAAGAGGTACAGAACACTGAAGCTTTCTTT CASSQEVQNTEAFF
TRBJ2-1 TRBD1 TRBV20-1 - TGCAGACCCGGGACAGGGGGCGGAAATGAGCAGTTCTTC CRPGTGGGNEQFF
TRBJ2-1 - TRBV20-1 once TGCAGTGCTAGAGATCGCCCCAACAATGAGCAGTTCTTC CSARDRPNNEQFF
TRBJ1-2 - TRBV12-3/TRBV12-4 - TGTGCCAGCAGCCCCGGGACTCCTCCTGGCTACACCTTC CASSPGTPPGYTF
TRBJ2-5 - TRBV3-1 - TGTGCCAGCAGCCAAGACGGACGAGGGGAGACCCAGTACTTC CASSQDGRGETQYF
TRBJ2-7 - TRBV28 - TGTGCCAGCAGTTTCGCGGGTATGGGAACCTACGAGCAGTACTTC CASSFAGMGTYEQYF
TRBJ2-1 - TRBV24-1 - TGTGCCACCAGTCCCCCGGGACTCTACAACCTCAATGAGCAGTTCTTC CATSPPGLYNLNEQFF
TRBJ2-2 - TRBV7-8 - TGTGCCAGCAGCCGGGGGTCGGCCACCGGGGAGCTGTTTTTT CASSRGSATGELFF
TRBJ1-5 - TRBV7-9 - TGTGCCAGCAGCTTAGATCGGGGGGGCCATCAGCCCCAGCATTTT CASSLDRGGHQPQHF
TRBJ1-1 - TRBV18 - TGTGCCAGCTCACCATTAGGCAGGCCGAACACTGAAGCTTTCTTT CASSPLGRPNTEAFF
TRBJ2-5 - TRBV20-1 few TGCAGTGCTAGTGATGAGGCCCAGTACTTC CSASDEAQYF
TRBJ2-1 TRBD2 TRBV12-3/TRBV12-4 - TGTGCCAGCAGTTTTAGCACTAGCGGGAGCGGTGAGCAGTTCTTC CASSFSTSGSGEQFF
TRBJ2-1 - TRBV12-3/TRBV12-4 - TGTGCCAGCAGTCACGTTCCGAGTGAGCAGTTCTTC CASSHVPSEQFF
TRBJ2-6 TRBD1 TRBV6-1 few TGTGCCAGCAGTGATATCCCCGGGACAGGAAGCTCTGGGGCCAACGTCCTGACTTTC CASSDIPGTGSSGANVLTF
TRBJ2-6 - TRBV5-1 few TGCGCCAGCAGCTGGGTTGGGAGTTCTGGGGCCAACGTCCTGACTTTC CASSWVGSSGANVLTF
TRBJ1-2 - TRBV7-9 few TGTGCCAGCAGCTCATGGGACACCAACTATGGCTACACCTTC CASSSWDTNYGYTF
TRBJ1-2 - TRBV6-6 - TGTGCCAGCAGTCCGGCCTACAGCTATGGCTACACCTTC CASSPAYSYGYTF
TRBJ1-2 - TRBV6-6 once TGTGCCAGTCGGGAGGGGGGCACTAACTATGGCTACACCTTC CASREGGTNYGYTF
TRBJ2-7 TRBD1 TRBV5-6 many TGTGCCAGCAGCTTTACCGACAGGGACGAGCAGTACTTC CASSFTDRDEQYF
TRBJ2-5 - TRBV15 - TGTGCCACCAGCAGACAGCCCAAGAGGAGAGGGGAGGAGACCCAGTACTTC CATSRQPKRRGEETQYF
TRBJ2-1 - TRBV27 few TGTGCCAGCAGTTTATCTAGGGTCTACAATGAGCAGTTCTTC CASSLSRVYNEQFF
TRBJ1-4 - TRBV29-1 - TGCAGCTGGGGGGGATCAGGAACTAATGAAAAACTGTTTTTT CSWGGSGTNEKLFF
TRBJ2-5 TRBD2 TRBV5-1 - TGCGCCAGCAGCTTATCTCCTCTAGCGGGAGCGGAGACCCAGTACTTC CASSLSPLAGAETQYF
TRBJ2-1 TRBD1 TRBV20-1 many TGCAGTGCTAATTTCCCCGGGACAGGGGGCCAAAATGAGCAGTTCTTC CSANFPGTGGQNEQFF
TRBJ1-1 TRBD1 TRBV29-1 - TGCAGCGCTGGGGGCGGGACAGGGAACACGAACACTGAAGCTTTCTTT CSAGGGTGNTNTEAFF
TRBJ2-7 TRBD1 TRBV7-7 - TGTGCCAGCAGCCCCGGGACAGGCCTCGGGCAGTACTTC CASSPGTGLGQYF
TRBJ1-5 TRBD1 TRBV6-5 - TGTGCCAGCAGTCGAACAGGGGGGCTCGGGCAGCCCCAGCATTTT CASSRTGGLGQPQHF
TRBJ2-1 - TRBV5-1 - TGCGCCAGCAGCCCAGCGGCCCGCTCCTACAATGAGCAGTTCTTC CASSPAARSYNEQFF
TRBJ1-5 TRBD1 TRBV20-1 - TGCAGTGCCACGACAGGGGGCGGTAATCAGCCCCAGCATTTT CSATTGGGNQPQHF
TRBJ2-6 TRBD1 TRBV5-5 few TGTGCCAGCAGCTTGGCTGGACAGGAAGCTTCTGGGGCCAACGTCCTGACTTTC CASSLAGQEASGANVLTF
TRBJ1-1 - TRBV4-1 many TGCGCCAGCAGCCAAGATGGCAGGAACACTGAAGCTTTCTTT CASSQDGRNTEAFF
TRBJ2-5 - TRBV28 - TGTGCCAGCAGTTTTGAGGCCCGGGGGACCCAGTACTTC CASSFEARGTQYF
TRBJ2-5 TRBD2 TRBV5-1 - TGCGCCAGCCAAGGGACTAGCGGAGTTAAAGAGACCCAGTACTTC CASQGTSGVKETQYF
TRBJ2-7 TRBD2 TRBV4-1 - TGCGCCAGCAGCCAAGCTTTTACTAGCGGGTTGTACGAGCAGTACTTC CASSQAFTSGLYEQYF
TRBJ1-3 - TRBV7-2 - TGTGCCAGCAGTCTACACCCCTCTGGAAACACCATATATTTT CASSLHPSGNTIYF
TRBJ1-5 - TRBV20-1 - TGCAGTGCTAGTTTCAGGGATCAGCCCCGGCATTTT CSASFRDQPRHF
TRBJ2-1 - TRBV18 - TGTGCCAGCTCACCACAAAAGGGTCGCCTCTACAATGAGCAGTTCTTC CASSPQKGRLYNEQFF
TRBJ1-2 - TRBV5-6 - TGTGCCAGCAGCTTGGTTGCCCAGGGATATGCTGGCTACACCTTC CASSLVAQGYAGYTF
TRBJ2-7 - TRBV6-5 - TGTGCCAGCAGTTACTGGAGGGGAAAGGTCGAGCAGTACTTC CASSYWRGKVEQYF
TRBJ1-2 - TRBV4-3 few TGCGCCAGCAGCCAAGAGAGGGTTGGAGACTATGGCTACACCTTC CASSQERVGDYGYTF
TRBJ1-1 - TRBV6-5 few TGTGCCAGCAGTTACGTTGGCTACACTGAAGCTTTCTTT CASSYVGYTEAFF
TRBJ1-4 TRBD1 TRBV12-3/TRBV12-4 few TGTGCCAGCAGTCCCGGACAGGGTCTGGGAAAACTGTTTTTT CASSPGQGLGKLFF
TRBJ2-1 TRBD2 TRBV10-3 - TGTGCCATCAGTGAGAGCGGGGGTCGAAATGCCTACAATGAGCAGTTCTTC CAISESGGRNAYNEQFF